This entry concerns a single T cell receptor (beta chain). Its target is not known. This sample is part of a study of shared clonotypes between healthy human individuals. The V gene lost 4 bases and the J gene lost 1 base, with 13 bases spanning the gap. Germline lookup yields CDR1 SGHAT and CDR2 FQNNGV. The CDR3 consists of 15 residues. Study-wide results and limits: Exclusively blood specimens were collected; tissue repertoires likely differ. Clonotypes not shared had lower generation probabilities than those common to all four donors.

Assay execution took place at the deep level. Each subset's genomic DNA was shared equally among a number of immunoSEQ plates. Generated by immunoSEQ multiplex PCR, the TCRdb table keeps only in-frame clones and is missing some. The sample yields more than 2,000,000 clones, roughly 92% seen once. The TCR originated in a man aged 18 to 30 in good health. The V and J genes are TRBV11-2 and TRBJ1-1; D ambiguous. The specimen sequenced was naive CD4+ T cells sorted from blood. The sample's subset: CD45RA+ positively selected. The CDR3 is CASSSDGMSNTEAFF. The CDR3 nucleotides read TGTGCCAGCAGCTCGGATGGAATGTCGAACACTGAAGCTTTCTTT.